This entry lists 10 T cell receptor beta chains sequenced from one sample in a study of Graves' ophthalmopathy and Graves' hyperthyroidism. The authors amplified TCR beta CDR3 regions from RNA transcripts. The library came from an HTBI-primed first-round RT-PCR and a second-round multiplex PCR. Via MiXCR, TCRdb re-called the multiplex PCR reads, giving one row per CDR3 protein. The table lists more than 1,000,000 distinct CDR3 sequences, 35% to 40% of them singletons. Sequenced material: peripheral blood or thyroid tissue (not recorded which). Receptor source: an adult man with Graves' hyperthyroidism.

The chain links TRBV4-3 to TRBJ2-7; 10 bases match TRBD1. J was trimmed by 4 bases and V by 4 bases; bases with no gene match: 7. This CDR3 region has 15 residues. Looked up from germline, CDR1 is LGHNA and CDR2 is YSLEER. The DNA for the CDR3 is TGCGCCAGCAGCCGGAGGGTGGGACAGGGGTACGAGCAGTACTTC. This gives the protein CASSRRVGQGYEQYF.

This clonotype was counted only a few times. The V gene is TRBV3-1, the J gene TRBJ2-7; D is ambiguous. CDR3 length: 15 residues. CDR1 and CDR2 (germline): LGHDT, YNNKEL (reference sequence). V was shortened by 1 base and J by 5 bases, with 15 bases between the two germline ends. CDR3 protein: CASSQGTDPFHEQYF. CDR3 DNA: TGTGCCAGCAGCCAAGGGACCGATCCCTTCCACGAGCAGTACTTC.

This sequence joins TRBV15 and TRBJ2-6; D unresolved. Germline CDR1 is LNHNV and CDR2 is YYDKDF (reference sequence). The length of the CDR3 is 15 residues. Trimming shortened V by 2 bases and J by 1 base, and 6 bases separated the two germline ends. The CDR3 coding sequence is TGTGCCACCAGCAGACGGTCGTCTGGGGCCAACGTCCTGACTTTC. Amino acids: CATSRRSSGANVLTF.

Comment on this clonotype: Without the conserved terminal phenylalanine or tryptophan, this CDR3 likely stems from a read error. V is TRBV7-6 and J is TRBJ2-5; no reliable D call. The V and J ends lost 2 bases and 4 bases respectively, with 5 bases between them. Germline lookup yields CDR1 SGHVS and CDR2 FNYEAQ. The CDR3 length is 12 residues. The CDR3 DNA is TGTGCCAGCAGCTTACTCCGAGAGACCCAGTACTTG. It translates to CASSLLRETQYL.

The V and J genes are TRBV12-3 or TRBV12-4 and TRBJ2-7; D might be TRBD1 or TRBD2, each matching 5 bases. CDR3 length equals 15 residues. V dropped 7 bases and J dropped 3 bases, with 19 bases sitting between them. The DNA for the CDR3 is TGTGCCAGCATCGGTGTGAGGGGAACGAACTACGAGCAGTACTTC. It is translated as CASIGVRGTNYEQYF.

This clonotype was picked up many times. V usage is TRBV24-1 and J usage is TRBJ1-1; D remains ambiguous. Germline V gene data show CDR1 as KGHDR and CDR2 as SFDVKD. The length of the CDR3 is 13 residues. Trimming cost V 5 bases and J 1 base, with 7 bases left between them. The CDR3 is CATSATENTEAFF. As DNA, the CDR3 is TGTGCCACCAGTGCAACCGAGAACACTGAAGCTTTCTTT.

In its sample, this clonotype was seen many times. The chain employs TRBV20-1 and TRBJ2-6; D remains unclear. The CDR3 covers 15 residues. In germline, CDR1 is DFQATT, CDR2 SNEGSKA (reference sequence). V gave up 1 base and J gave up 0 bases, with 7 bases separating them. The CDR3 here is CSARGSHSGANVLTF. CDR3 nucleotides: TGCAGTGCTAGAGGCTCGCACTCTGGGGCCAACGTCCTGACTTTC.

This clonotype has a handful of counts. This chain uses TRBV4-3 with TRBJ1-1, with TRBD1 as a possible D gene (5 bases). The V end lost 0 bases, the J end lost 6 bases, and 11 bases lay between the germline ends. The CDR3 is 14 residues long. Germline values: CDR1 LGHNA, CDR2 YSLEER. The CDR3 spells CASSQDPGTPEAFF. In DNA, the CDR3 is TGCGCCAGCAGCCAAGATCCCGGGACTCCTGAAGCTTTCTTT.

The chain uses TRBV10-3 and TRBJ1-5; TRBD1 agrees at 9 bases. CDR1 is ENHRY and CDR2 is SYGVKD in the germline V gene. The CDR3 totals 17 residues. Trimming removed 11 bases from V and 6 bases from J; junction bases left unmatched: 20. CDR3 coding DNA: TGTGCCGCCGGACAGGCAAACTCCGGGACAGGGCTTCAGCCCCAGCATTTT. This translates into CAAGQANSGTGLQPQHF.

This clonotype was picked up a small number of times. The CDR3 DNA reads TGTGCCAGCCTCGAAGGGGACAGAATACATGGGGGCTACACCTTC. Translation gives CASLEGDRIHGGYTF. The chain uses TRBV5-6 and TRBJ1-2; 7 nucleotides agree with TRBD1. CDR3 length: 15 amino acids. V lost 7 bases, J lost 8 bases, and 17 bases stayed unmatched. The germline V gene encodes CDR1 SGHDT and CDR2 YYEEEE.